This T cell receptor (beta chain) was profiled in a study of CD8+CD57+ T cells in acquired aplastic anemia. Points from the study as a whole: Between patients and controls, CD8+ Simpson's diversity did not vary significantly.

Patients sequenced had flow cytometry evidence of CD8+CD57+ cell expansion. Patient blood was sampled before any therapy had been received. Profiling of TCR beta VDJ combinations and CDR3 sequences used genomic DNA as template. TCRdb re-analysed the reads in MiXCR, keeping a single row per CDR3 protein. Seen here are some 140,000 distinct CDR3 sequences, around half observed once, and the top ten hold about 12%. Points on this clonotype: Antigen specificity is unknown.

Deletions cut 0 bases from V and 6 bases from J, with 21 bases between. This CDR3 is 17 amino acids long. From germline, CDR1 is DFQATT and CDR2 SNEGSKA (reference sequence). What was sequenced was sorted CD4+, CD8+, or CD8+CD57+ T cells (not recorded which) from PBMCs. The chain uses TRBV20-1 and TRBJ2-1, with D tentatively TRBD1 or TRBD2 (5 bases each). This sequence originates from a human donor with aplastic anemia. CDR3 DNA sequence: TGCAGTGCTAGAGATCTGTTCGGTTTGGGGGTGATCAATGAGCAGTTCTTC. Protein product: CSARDLFGLGVINEQFF.